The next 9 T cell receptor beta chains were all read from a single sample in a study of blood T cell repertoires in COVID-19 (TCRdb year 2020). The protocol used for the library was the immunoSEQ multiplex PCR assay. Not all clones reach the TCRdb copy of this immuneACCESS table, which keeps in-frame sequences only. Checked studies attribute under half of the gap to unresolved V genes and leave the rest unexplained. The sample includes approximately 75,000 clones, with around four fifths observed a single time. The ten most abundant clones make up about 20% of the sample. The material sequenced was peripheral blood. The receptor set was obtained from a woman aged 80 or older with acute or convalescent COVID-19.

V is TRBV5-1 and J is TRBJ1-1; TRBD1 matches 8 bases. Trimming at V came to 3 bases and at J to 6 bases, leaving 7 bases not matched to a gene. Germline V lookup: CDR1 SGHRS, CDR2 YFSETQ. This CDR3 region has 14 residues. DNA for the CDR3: TGCGCCAGCAGCTCCGGGACAGGCCTCCCTGAAGCTTTCTTT. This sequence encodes CASSSGTGLPEAFF.

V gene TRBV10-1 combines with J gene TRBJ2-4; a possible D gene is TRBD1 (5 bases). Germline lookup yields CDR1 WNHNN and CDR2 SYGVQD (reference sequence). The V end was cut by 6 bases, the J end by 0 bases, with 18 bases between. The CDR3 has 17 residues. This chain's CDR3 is CASRGDEAQLAKNIQYF. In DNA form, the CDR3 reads TGCGCCAGCAGAGGGGATGAGGCCCAATTAGCCAAAAACATTCAGTACTTC.

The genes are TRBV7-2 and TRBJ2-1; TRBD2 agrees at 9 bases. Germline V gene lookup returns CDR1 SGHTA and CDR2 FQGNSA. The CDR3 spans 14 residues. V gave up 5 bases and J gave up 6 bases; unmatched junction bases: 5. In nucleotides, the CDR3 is TGTGCCAGCAGCAAAGGACTAGCGTTCAATGAGCAGTTCTTC. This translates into CASSKGLAFNEQFF.

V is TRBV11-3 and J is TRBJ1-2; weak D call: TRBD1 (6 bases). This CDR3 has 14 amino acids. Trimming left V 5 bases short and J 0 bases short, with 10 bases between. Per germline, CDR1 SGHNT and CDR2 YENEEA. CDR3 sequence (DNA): TGTGCCAGCAGCGGACAGACAGCTAACTATGGCTACACCTTC. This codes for CASSGQTANYGYTF. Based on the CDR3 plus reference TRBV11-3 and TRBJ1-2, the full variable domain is EAGVVQSPRYKIIEKKQPVAFWCNPISGHNTLYWYLQNLGQGPELLIRYENEEAVDDSQLPKDRFSAERLKGVDSTLKIQPAELGDSAVYLCASSGQTANYGYTFGSGTRLTVV.

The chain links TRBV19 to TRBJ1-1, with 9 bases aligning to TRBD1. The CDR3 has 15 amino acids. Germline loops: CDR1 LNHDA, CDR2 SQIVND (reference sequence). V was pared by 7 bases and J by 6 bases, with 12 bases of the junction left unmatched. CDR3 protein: CASTIQGAASPEAFF. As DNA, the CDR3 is TGTGCCAGTACCATACAGGGGGCGGCATCGCCTGAAGCTTTCTTT.

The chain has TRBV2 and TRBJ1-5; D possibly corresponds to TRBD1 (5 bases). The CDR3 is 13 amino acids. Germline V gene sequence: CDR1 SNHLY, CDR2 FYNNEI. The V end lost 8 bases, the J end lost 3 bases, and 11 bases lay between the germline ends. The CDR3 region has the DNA TGTGCCAGCGGGGCAGGGCTCAATCAGCCCCAGCATTTT. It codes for CASGAGLNQPQHF.

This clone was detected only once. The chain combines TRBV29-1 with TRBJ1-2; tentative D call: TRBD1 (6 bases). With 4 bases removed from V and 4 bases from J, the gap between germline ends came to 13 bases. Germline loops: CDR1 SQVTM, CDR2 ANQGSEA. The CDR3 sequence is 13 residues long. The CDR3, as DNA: TGCAGCGTTGGCAGGGGTGCGGGCTATGGCTACACCTTC. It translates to CSVGRGAGYGYTF.

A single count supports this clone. The CDR3 DNA reads TGTGCCTGGACCAGGGGCGGAACGAGGAACACTGAAGCTTTCTTT. This encodes CAWTRGGTRNTEAFF. This chain joins TRBV30 and TRBJ1-1, with TRBD1 as a possible D gene (6 bases). The CDR3 is made up of 15 amino acids. Germline assignment: CDR1 GTSNPN and CDR2 SVGIG (reference sequence). With 4 bases removed from V and 1 base from J, the gap between germline ends came to 16 bases.

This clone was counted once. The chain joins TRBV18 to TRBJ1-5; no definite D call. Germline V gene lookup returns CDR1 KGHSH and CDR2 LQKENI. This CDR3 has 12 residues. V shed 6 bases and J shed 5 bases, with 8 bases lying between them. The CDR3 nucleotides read TGTGCCAGCTCGCCCACGGATCAGCCCCAGCATTTT. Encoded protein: CASSPTDQPQHF.